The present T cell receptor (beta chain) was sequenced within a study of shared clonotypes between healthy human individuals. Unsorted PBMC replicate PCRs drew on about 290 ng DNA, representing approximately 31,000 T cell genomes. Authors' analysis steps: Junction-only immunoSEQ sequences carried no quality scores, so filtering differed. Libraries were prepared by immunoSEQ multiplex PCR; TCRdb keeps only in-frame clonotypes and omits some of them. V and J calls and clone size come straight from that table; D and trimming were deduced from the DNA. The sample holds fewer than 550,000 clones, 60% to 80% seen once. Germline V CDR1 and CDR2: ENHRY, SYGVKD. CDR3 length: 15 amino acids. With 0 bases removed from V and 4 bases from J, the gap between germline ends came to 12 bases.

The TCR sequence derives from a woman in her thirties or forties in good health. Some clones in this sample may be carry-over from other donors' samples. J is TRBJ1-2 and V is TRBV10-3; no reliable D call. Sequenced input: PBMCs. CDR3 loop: CAISESLRPGYGYTF. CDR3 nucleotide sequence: TGTGCCATCAGTGAGTCGCTCAGGCCGGGCTATGGCTACACCTTC.